This TCR beta chain derives from a study of monozygotic twins with inflammatory bowel disease. CDR1 and CDR2 from the germline V gene are MGHRA and YSYEKL. The CDR3 runs to 14 residues. One entry per CDR3 protein, without DNA, is what TCRdb gives after re-calling the 5' RACE reads. The table lists about 330,000 distinct CDR3 sequences, with approximately 2% in the top ten. Whole-study results and caveats: On the inverse Simpson index, IBD patients scored lower for TCRbeta diversity than healthy co-twins. IBD patients exhibited fewer clonotypes shared with other individuals than healthy twins, particularly with disease activity.

Turning to this clonotype: The antigen is unknown.

The sequence came from a human donor with ulcerative colitis or Crohn's disease, or a healthy co-twin of an affected twin (not recorded which). The sequencing input was blood. This sequence joins TRBV4-1 and TRBJ2-4; TCRdb outputs TRBD1, but without DNA this stays unchecked. The CDR3 loop is CASSQGQGQNIQYF.